What follows are 9 T cell receptor beta chains derived from one specimen sequenced in a study of blood T cell repertoires in COVID-19. The repertoire was sequenced with immunoSEQ multiplex PCR; TCRdb's copy has only in-frame clones and lacks some. The sample records around 220,000 clones, 90% being singletons. Sequences were obtained from PBMCs or T cells enriched from blood (not recorded which). All receptors come from a man aged 25 to 40 who had been exposed to COVID-19.

The chain combines TRBV27 with TRBJ1-2; D is perhaps TRBD1 (6 bases). Trimming cost V 6 bases and J 6 bases, with 14 bases left between them. CDR1 is MNHEY and CDR2 is SMNVEV in the germline V gene (reference sequence). There are 13 residues in the CDR3. The CDR3 here is CASRGTGFDGYTF. The CDR3 DNA is TGTGCCAGCAGGGGAACAGGGTTTGATGGCTACACCTTC.

This clone has more than one count but fewer than ten. This chain links TRBV19 with TRBJ1-2; 7 bases match TRBD1. Germline trimming cut 5 bases from V and 0 bases from J; bases unmatched to any gene: 9. This CDR3 comprises 16 residues. Germline V CDR1 and CDR2: LNHDA, SQIVND (reference sequence). The CDR3 region is CASSDTGTAANYGYTF. DNA of the CDR3: TGTGCCAGTAGTGACACCGGGACAGCAGCTAACTATGGCTACACCTTC.

In nucleotides, the CDR3 is TGTGCCAGCACCGCGGACAGGGGCCCCGGGGAGCTGTTTTTT. It specifies CASTADRGPGELFF. The J gene is TRBJ2-2, the V gene TRBV27, with TRBD1 matching 9 bases. J gave up 6 bases and V 7 bases, and 6 bases lay outside the gene matches. The V gene's germline CDR1 is MNHEY and CDR2 SMNVEV (reference sequence). The CDR3 sequence is 14 residues long.

J is TRBJ2-1 and V is TRBV4-1; tentatively, D is TRBD1 (5 bases). The length of the CDR3 is 13 residues. Germline CDR1 is MGHRA and CDR2 is YSYEKL. The V end was cut by 4 bases, the J end by 10 bases, with 14 bases between. The CDR3 here is CASSLRRGTEQFF. Here the CDR3 DNA reads TGCGCCAGCAGCCTCCGAAGGGGTACAGAGCAGTTCTTC.

V gene TRBV7-2 combines with J gene TRBJ1-6, with a tentative D call TRBD1 (6 bases). V was trimmed by 2 bases and J by 9 bases, leaving 14 bases between them. The CDR3 covers 15 residues. Germline values: CDR1 SGHTA, CDR2 FQGNSA. The CDR3 bases are TGTGCCAGCAGCTTATGGGGGACACGTGCTTCACCCCTCCACTTT. As protein: CASSLWGTRASPLHF.

This sequence joins TRBV5-1 and TRBJ2-1, with D possibly matching TRBD2 (5 bases). Germline CDR1 reads SGHRS; CDR2 reads YFSETQ. This CDR3 contains 16 residues. V gave up 3 bases and J gave up 1 base, with 14 bases separating them. The CDR3 region is CASSSYGVSSYNEQFF. As DNA, the CDR3 is TGCGCCAGCAGCTCTTACGGGGTCAGTTCCTACAATGAGCAGTTCTTC.

The count of this clone is one. The chain uses TRBV5-1 and TRBJ2-7; D is unclear. CDR3 length: 14 residues. V was pared by 0 bases and J by 4 bases, with 11 bases between. Germline CDR1 SGHRS, CDR2 YFSETQ. The DNA of the CDR3 is TGCGCCAGCAGCTTGGCCAGTGTAAAGTACGAGCAGTACTTC. Translated: CASSLASVKYEQYF.

The rearrangement uses TRBV4-1 and TRBJ2-7; TRBD2 matches 10 bases. V gave up 0 bases and J gave up 4 bases; unmatched junction bases: 12. The CDR3 length is 18 residues. The V gene's germline CDR1 is MGHRA and CDR2 YSYEKL. Written as DNA, the CDR3 is TGCGCCAGCAGCCAAGAGGCACTAGCGGGGACCCCCAGTTACGAGCAGTACTTC. Amino acids: CASSQEALAGTPSYEQYF.

The rearrangement uses TRBV3-1 (or the pseudogene TRBV3-2) and TRBJ2-7; D unclear. V dropped 1 base and J dropped 0 bases, with 7 bases sitting between them. The CDR3 totals 14 residues. Germline assignment: CDR1 LGHDT and CDR2 YNNKEL (reference sequence). CDR3 sequence (DNA): TGTGCCAGCAGCCAAGGTCCGAGCTCCTACGAGCAGTACTTC. Encoded protein: CASSQGPSSYEQYF.